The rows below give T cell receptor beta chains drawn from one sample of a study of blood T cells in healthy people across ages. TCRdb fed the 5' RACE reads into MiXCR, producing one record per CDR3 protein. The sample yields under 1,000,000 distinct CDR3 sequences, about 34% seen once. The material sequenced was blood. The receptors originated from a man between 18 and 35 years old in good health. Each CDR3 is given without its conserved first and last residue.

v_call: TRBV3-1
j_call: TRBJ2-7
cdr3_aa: ASSQGGASEQY

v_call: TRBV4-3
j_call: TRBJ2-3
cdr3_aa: ASSTGTSGGEATDTQY

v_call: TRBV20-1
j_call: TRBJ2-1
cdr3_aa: SASSGQGYNEQF

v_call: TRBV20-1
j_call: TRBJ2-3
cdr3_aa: SASLTGRADTQY

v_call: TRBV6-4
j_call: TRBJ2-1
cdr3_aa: ASSPLGRGIGNEQF

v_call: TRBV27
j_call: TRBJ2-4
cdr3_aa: ATPDALAKNIQY

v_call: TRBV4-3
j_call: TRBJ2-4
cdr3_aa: ASSRRYPAYSIAKNIQY

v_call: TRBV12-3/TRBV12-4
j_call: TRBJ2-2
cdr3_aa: ASSPTVRFSGELF

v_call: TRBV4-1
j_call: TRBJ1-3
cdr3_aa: ASSRQPVPGNTIY

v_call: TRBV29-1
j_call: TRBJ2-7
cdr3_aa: SVVGGPAQGGKYEQY

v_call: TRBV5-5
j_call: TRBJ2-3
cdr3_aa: ASSFAPLGDTQY

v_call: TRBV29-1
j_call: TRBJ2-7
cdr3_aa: SVRVGLGGMWEQY

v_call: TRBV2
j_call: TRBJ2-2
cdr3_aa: ASSMDGRTFITGELF

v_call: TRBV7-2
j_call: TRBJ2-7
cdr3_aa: ASSLTSGEYEQY

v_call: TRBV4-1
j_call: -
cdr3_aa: ASSQDTRSQLSYNEQY

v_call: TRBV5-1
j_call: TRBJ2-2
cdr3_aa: ASSRDTANTGELF